This record covers a single T cell receptor (beta chain). This record belongs to a study of resident and recirculating memory T cells in vitiligo. Sequenced by immunoSEQ multiplex PCR; TCRdb stores in-frame clones only, minus some. Of tens of thousands of clones listed, roughly nine tenths are singletons. The CDR3 is made up of 19 amino acids. With 2 bases clipped from V and 5 bases from J, the junction kept 14 bases outside the gene matches. Germline-derived CDR1 and CDR2 are SGHTA and FQGNSA. The V gene is TRBV7-2, the J gene TRBJ2-3; 12 bases are shared with TRBD2. The clonotype comes from a male donor with vitiligo. Sequenced sample: blood. CDR3 sequence reads: CASSLYSSSGGALKDTQYF. DNA of the CDR3: TGTGCCAGCAGCTTATATTCGTCTAGCGGGGGGGCGTTGAAAGATACGCAGTATTTT.